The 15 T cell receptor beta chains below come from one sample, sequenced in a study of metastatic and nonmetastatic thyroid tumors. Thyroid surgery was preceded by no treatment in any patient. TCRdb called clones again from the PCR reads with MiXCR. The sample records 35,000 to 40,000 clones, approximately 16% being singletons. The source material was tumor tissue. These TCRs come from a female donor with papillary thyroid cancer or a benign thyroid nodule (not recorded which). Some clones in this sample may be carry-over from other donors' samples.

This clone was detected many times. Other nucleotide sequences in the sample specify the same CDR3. As DNA, the CDR3 is TGTGCCAGTAGTATTAGGGTTGGAGATACGCAGTATTTT. This encodes CASSIRVGDTQYF. The chain employs TRBV19 and TRBJ2-3; no clear D. The CDR3 is made up of 13 amino acids. The ends were cut back, 3 bases at V and 5 bases at J, with 9 bases in the middle. The germline V gene has CDR1 LNHDA and CDR2 SQIVND (reference sequence).

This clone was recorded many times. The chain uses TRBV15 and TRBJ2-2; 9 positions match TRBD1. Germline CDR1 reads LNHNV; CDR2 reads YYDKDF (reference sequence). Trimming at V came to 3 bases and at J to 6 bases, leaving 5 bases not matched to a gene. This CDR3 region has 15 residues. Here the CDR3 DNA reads TGTGCCACCAGCAGGAAACAGGGGGCGCCCGGGGAGCTGTTTTTT. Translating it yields CATSRKQGAPGELFF.

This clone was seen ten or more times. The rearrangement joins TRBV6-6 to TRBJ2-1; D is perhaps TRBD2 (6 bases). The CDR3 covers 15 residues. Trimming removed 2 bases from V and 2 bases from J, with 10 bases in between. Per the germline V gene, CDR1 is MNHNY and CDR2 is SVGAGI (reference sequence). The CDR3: CASSYGGTAYNEQFF. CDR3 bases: TGTGCCAGCAGTTACGGCGGGACTGCCTACAATGAGCAGTTCTTC.

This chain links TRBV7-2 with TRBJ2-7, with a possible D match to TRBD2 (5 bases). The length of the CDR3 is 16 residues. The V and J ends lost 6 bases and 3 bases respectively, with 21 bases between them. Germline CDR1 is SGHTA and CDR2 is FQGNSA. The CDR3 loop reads CASRLTPGLGDYEQYF. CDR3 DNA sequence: TGTGCCAGCAGATTAACGCCGGGCCTGGGAGACTACGAGCAGTACTTC.

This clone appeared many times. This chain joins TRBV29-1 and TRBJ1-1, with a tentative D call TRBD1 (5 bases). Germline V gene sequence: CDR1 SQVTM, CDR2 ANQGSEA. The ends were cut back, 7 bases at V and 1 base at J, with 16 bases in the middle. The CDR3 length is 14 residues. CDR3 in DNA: TGCAGCGGAATGGGGGGTGGGGGGAACACTGAAGCTTTCTTT. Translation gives CSGMGGGGNTEAFF. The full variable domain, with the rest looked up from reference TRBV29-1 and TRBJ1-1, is SAVISQKPSRDICQRGTSLTIQCQVDSQVTMMFWYRQQPGQSLTLIATANQGSEATYESGFVIDKFPISRPNLTFSTLTVSNMSPEDSSIYLCSGMGGGGNTEAFFGQGTRLTVV.

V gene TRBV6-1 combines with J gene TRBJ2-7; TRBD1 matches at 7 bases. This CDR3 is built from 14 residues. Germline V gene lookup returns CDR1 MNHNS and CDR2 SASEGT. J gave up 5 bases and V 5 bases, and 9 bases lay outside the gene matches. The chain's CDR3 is CASSTRDSPHEQYF. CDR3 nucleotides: TGTGCCAGCAGTACCCGGGACAGCCCCCACGAGCAGTACTTC.

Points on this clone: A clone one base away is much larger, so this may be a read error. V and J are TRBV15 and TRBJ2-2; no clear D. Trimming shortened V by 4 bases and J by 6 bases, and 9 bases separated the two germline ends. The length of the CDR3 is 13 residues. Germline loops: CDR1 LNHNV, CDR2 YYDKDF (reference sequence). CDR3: CATSIHRSGELFF. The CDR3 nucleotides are TGTGCCACCAGCATTCACAGATCCGGGGAGCTGTTTTTT.

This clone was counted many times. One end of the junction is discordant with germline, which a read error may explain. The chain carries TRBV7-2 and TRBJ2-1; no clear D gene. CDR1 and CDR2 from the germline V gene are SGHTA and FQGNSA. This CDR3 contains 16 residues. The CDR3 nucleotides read TGCGCCAGCAGCCCTCGTAGCCCGAGCCCGTACAATGAGCAGTTCTTC. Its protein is CASSPRSPSPYNEQFF.

The CDR3 nucleotides read TGCGCCAGCAGCTTGCTCTCTACTAGCTGGGTCTACGAGCAGTACTTC. Its protein product is CASSLLSTSWVYEQYF. V is TRBV5-1 and J is TRBJ2-7; D perhaps matches TRBD2 (6 bases). Germline V lookup: CDR1 SGHRS, CDR2 YFSETQ. V lost 1 base to trimming and J lost 3 bases, with 17 bases between them. This CDR3 has 16 residues.

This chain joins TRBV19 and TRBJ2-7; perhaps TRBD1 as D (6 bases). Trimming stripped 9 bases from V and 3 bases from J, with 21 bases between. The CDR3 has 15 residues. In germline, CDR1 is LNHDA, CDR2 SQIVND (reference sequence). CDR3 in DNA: TGTGCCAGCCAACGGTGGTCTAAAGGGGGCTACGAGCAGTACTTC. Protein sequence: CASQRWSKGGYEQYF.

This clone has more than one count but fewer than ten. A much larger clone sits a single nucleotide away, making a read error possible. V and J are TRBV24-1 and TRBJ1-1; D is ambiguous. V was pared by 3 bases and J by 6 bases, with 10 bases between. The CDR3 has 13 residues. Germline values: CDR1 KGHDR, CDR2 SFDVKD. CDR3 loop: CATSDHFGAEAFF. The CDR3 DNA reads TGTGCCACCAGTGATCACTTCGGGGCTGAAGCTTTCTTT.

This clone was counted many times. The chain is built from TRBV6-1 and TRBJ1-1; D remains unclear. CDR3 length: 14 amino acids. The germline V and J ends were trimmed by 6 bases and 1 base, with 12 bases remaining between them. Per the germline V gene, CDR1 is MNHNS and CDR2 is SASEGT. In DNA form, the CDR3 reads TGTGCCAGCAGCCCTGCTCGTTGGAACACTGAAGCTTTCTTT. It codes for CASSPARWNTEAFF.

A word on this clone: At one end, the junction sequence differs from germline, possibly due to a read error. For the CDR3, the DNA is TGTACCAGCAGCTTGAGACTAGCGGGAGCTGACACCGGGGAGCTGTTTTTT. Translated, it gives CTSSLRLAGADTGELFF. The rearrangement links TRBV5-6 to TRBJ2-2; 12 nucleotides line up with TRBD2. The length of the CDR3 is 17 residues. Germline lookup yields CDR1 SGHDT and CDR2 YYEEEE.

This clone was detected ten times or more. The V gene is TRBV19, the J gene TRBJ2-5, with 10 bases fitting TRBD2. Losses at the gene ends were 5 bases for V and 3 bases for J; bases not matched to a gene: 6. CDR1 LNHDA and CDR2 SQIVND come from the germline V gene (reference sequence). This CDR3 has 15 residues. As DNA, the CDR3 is TGTGCCAGTAGTCCAAAGCGGGAGGGAGAAGAGACCCAGTACTTC. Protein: CASSPKREGEETQYF.

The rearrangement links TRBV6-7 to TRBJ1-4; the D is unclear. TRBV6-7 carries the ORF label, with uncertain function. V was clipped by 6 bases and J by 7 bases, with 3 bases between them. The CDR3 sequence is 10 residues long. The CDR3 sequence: CASSFEKLFF. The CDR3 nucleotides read TGTGCCAGCAGCTTTGAAAAACTGTTTTTT.